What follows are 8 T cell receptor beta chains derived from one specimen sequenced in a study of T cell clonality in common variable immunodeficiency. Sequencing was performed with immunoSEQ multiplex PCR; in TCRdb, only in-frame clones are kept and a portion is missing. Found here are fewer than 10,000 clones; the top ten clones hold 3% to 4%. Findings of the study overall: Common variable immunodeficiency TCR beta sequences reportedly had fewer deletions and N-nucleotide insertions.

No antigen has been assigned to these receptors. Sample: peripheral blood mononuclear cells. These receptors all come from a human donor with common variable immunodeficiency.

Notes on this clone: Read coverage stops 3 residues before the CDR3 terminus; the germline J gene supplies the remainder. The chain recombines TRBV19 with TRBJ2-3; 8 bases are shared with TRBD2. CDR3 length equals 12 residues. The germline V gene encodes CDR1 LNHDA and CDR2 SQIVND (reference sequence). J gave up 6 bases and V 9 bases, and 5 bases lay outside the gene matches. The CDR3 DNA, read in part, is TGTGCCAGCTCGCAGCGGGAGGATACG. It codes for CASSQREDT. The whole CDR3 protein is CASSQREDTQYF.

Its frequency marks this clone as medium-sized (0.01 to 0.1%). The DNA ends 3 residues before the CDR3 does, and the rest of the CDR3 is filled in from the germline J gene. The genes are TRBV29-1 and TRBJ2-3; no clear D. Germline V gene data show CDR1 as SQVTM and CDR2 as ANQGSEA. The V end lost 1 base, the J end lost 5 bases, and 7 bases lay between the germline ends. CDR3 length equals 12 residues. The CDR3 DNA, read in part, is TGCAGCGTTGAAGTTAACATAGATACG. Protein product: CSVEVNIDT. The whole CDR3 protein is CSVEVNIDTQYF.

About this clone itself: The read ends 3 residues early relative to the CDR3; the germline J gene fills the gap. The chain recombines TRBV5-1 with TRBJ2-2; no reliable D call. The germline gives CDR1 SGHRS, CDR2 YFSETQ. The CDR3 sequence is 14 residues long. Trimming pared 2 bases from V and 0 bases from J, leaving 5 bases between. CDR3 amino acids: CASSLASNTGELFF. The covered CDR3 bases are TGCGCCAGCAGCTTAGCCTCGAACACCGGGGAG.

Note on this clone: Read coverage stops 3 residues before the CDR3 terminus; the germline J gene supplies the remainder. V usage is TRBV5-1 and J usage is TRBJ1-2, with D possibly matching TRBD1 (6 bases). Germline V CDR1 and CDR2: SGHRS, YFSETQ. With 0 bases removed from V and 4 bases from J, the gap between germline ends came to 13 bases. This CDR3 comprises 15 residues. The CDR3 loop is CASSLGTASIYGYTF. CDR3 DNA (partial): TGCGCCAGCAGCTTGGGGACAGCCTCTATCTATGGC. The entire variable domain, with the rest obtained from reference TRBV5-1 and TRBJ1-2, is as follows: KAGVTQTPRYLIKTRGQQVTLSCSPISGHRSVSWYQQTPGQGLQFLFEYFSETQRNKGNFPGRFSGRQFSNSRSEMNVSTLELGDSALYLCASSLGTASIYGYTFGSGTRLTVV.

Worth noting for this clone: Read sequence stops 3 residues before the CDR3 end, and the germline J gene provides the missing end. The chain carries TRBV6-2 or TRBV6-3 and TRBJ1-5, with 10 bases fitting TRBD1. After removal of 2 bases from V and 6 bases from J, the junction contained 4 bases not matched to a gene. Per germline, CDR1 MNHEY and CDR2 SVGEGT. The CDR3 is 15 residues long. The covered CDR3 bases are TGTGCCAGCAGTTACCCCGGGACAGGGGCTCAGCCC. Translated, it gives CASSYPGTGAQP. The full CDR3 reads CASSYPGTGAQPQHF.

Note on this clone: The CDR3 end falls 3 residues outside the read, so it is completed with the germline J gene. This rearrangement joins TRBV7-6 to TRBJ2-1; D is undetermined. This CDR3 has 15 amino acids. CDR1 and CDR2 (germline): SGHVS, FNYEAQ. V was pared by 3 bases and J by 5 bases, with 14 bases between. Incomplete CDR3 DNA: TGTGCCAGCAGCTTTTTGGGCTTGGATGACAATGAG. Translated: CASSFLGLDDNE. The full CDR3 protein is CASSFLGLDDNEQFF. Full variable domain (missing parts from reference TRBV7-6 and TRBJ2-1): GAGVSQSPRYKVTKRGQDVALRCDPISGHVSLYWYRQALGQGPEFLTYFNYEAQQDKSGLPNDRFSAERPEGSISTLTIQRTEQRDSAMYRCASSFLGLDDNEQFFGPGTRLTVL.

The sequenced part of the CDR3 DNA is TGTGCCAGCAGTTGGCAGGAGGATTCACCC. Translated, it gives CASSWQEDSP. The full CDR3 sequence reads CASSWQEDSPLHF. The chain has TRBV6-2 or TRBV6-3 and TRBJ1-6; no clear D. The read stops 3 residues short of the end of the CDR3; the missing end is completed from the germline J gene. Germline loops: CDR1 MNHEY, CDR2 SVGEGT. The CDR3 length is 13 residues. V was pared by 4 bases and J by 8 bases, with 9 bases between.

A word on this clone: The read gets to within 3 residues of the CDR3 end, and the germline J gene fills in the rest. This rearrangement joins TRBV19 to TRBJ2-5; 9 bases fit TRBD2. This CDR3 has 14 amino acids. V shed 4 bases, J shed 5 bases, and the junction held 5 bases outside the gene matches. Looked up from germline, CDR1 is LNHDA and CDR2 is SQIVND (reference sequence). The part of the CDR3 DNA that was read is TGTGCCAGTAGTAGGGGACTAGCAGTGGAGACC. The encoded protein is CASSRGLAVET. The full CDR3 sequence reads CASSRGLAVETQYF.